This record covers a single TCR beta chain. This clonotype came up a few times. Its antigen remains undetermined. Per-base quality was not reported, and no clone a single base away is much larger than it. The V end loses 2 bases and the J end loses 8 bases, and a stretch of 12 bases separates them. CDR1 is given as LGHNT and CDR2 as FRNRAP, both from the germline V gene. The CDR3 sequence holds 13 residues, the cysteine and phenylalanine included. Kept here is only the CDR3 DNA, which spans 39 bases and is read in frame from base 1. This sample was included in a study of T cell repertoires in cytomegalovirus infection (dated by TCRdb to between 2019 and 2020). Context from the whole study: Recently identified HLA-C-restricted CMV epitopes, whose presentation resists viral immunomodulation, were targeted by peptide stimulations together with well-studied HLA-B-restricted epitopes. Because public TCR beta signatures pointed to carriage of CMV infection together with the matching HLA type, the HLA type of each donor mattered for the analysis.

Broad study findings and their caveats: In both this cohort and an independent cohort of under 450 donors, the cumulative frequency of public TCR beta family members distinguished carriers of CMV infection plus the relevant HLA type. The ex vivo response was dominated by HLA-C-restricted CMV-specific TCR beta clonotypes, which also provided the single most frequent clonotype in two of eight donors.

The treatment or condition label of this sample denotes: in vitro stimulation with specific CMV peptide epitopes to enrich CMV-specific T cells. The data were produced on an Illumina HiSeq 1500. TCRdb trimmed the raw reads at Q25, called clones with MiXCR and kept productive beta chains. CDR3 protein duplicates are merged, each entry listing the most common genes and DNA. The sample table holds fewer than 350,000 distinct CDR3 sequences, of which roughly 28% were seen once. The top ten constitute 20% of the sample. The origin of this receptor is a human donor in good health (CMV status not recorded). Some clones in this sample may be carry-over from other donors' samples. This sequence uses TRBV12-5 and TRBJ1-1; TRBD1 is a weak D gene call, 5 bases matching. The sequences come from cultured PBMCs, collected from culture after CMV antigen stimulation. The sequenced DNA: TGTGCTAGTGGTTTGCCCCCGGGGCAGGAAGCTTTCTTT. Translated, it gives CASGLPPGQEAFF.